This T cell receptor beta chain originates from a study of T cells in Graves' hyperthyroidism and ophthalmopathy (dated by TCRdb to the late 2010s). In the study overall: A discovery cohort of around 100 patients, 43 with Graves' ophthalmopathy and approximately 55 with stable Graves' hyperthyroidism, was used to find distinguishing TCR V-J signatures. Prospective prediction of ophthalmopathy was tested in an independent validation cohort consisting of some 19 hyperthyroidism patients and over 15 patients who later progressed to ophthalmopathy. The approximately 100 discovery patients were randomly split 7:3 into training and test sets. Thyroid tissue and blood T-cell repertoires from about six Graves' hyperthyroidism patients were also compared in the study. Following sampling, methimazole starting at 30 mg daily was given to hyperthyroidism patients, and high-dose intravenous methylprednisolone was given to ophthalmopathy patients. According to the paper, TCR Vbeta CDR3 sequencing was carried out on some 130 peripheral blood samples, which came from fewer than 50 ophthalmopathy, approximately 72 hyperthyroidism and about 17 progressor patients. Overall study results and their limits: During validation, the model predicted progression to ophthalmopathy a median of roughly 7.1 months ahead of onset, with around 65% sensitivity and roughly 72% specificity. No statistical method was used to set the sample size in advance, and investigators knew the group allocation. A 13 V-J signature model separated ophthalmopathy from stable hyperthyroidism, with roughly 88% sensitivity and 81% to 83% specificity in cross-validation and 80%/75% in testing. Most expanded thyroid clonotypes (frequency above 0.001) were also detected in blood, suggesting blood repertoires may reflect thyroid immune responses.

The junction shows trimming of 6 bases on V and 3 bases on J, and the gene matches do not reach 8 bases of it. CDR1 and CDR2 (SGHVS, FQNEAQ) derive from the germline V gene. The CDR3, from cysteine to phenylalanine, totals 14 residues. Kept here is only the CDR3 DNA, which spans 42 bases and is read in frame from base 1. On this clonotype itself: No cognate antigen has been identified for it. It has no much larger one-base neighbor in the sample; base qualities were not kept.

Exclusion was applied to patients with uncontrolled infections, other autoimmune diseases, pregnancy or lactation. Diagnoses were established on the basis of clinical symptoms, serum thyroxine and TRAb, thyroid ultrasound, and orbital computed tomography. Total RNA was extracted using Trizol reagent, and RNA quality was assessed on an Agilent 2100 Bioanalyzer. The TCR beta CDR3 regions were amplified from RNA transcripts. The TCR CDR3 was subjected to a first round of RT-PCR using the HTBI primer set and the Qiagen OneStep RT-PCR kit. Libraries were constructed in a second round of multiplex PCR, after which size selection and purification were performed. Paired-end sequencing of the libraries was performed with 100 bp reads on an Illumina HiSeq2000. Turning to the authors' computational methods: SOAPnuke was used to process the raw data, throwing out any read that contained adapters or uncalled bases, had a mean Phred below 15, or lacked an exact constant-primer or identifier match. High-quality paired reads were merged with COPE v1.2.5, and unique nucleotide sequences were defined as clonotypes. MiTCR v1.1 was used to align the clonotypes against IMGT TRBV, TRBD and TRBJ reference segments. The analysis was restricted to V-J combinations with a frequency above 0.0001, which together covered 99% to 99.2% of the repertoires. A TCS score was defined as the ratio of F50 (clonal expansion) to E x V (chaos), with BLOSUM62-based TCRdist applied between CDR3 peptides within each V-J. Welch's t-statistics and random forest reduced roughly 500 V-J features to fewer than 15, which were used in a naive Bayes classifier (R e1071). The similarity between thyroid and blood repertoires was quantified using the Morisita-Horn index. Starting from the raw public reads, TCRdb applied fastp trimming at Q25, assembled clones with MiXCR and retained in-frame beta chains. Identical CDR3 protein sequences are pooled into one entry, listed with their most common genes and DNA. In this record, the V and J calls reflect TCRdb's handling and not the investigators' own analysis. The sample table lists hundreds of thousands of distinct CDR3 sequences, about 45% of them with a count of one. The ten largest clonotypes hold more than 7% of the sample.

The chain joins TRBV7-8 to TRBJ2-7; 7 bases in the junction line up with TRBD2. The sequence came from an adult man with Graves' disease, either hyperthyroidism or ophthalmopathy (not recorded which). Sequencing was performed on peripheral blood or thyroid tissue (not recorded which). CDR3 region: CASSYGGTGYEQYF. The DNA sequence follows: TGTGCCAGCAGTTACGGGGGGACTGGCTACGAGCAGTACTTC.